The present entry profiles one TCR beta chain with its context. What it binds is not known. PCR amplification relied on 60 Vbeta primers (plus 13 Jbeta primers). Under the authors' procedure: Some 80 million unique TCR beta chains, some 9.9 million shared, were counted in a later analysis. Produced via immunoSEQ multiplex PCR; TCRdb's table is partial and in-frame only. Clonal size and the V and J genes are those of that table, whereas D and trimming came from the DNA. Of around 200,000 clones in the sample, more than 60% were seen once. The data were taken from a study of cytomegalovirus exposure and HLA in healthy donors. The study, taken as a whole, reports: TCR beta V- and J-gene trimming, according to a later analysis, was linked to a missense DCLRE1C variant. Among TCR beta chains, those listed as cytomegalovirus-associated numbered about 160. A further, later analysis showed that HLA-associated TCR beta chains (compared with equally common others) were more clonally expanded.

Sequencing was done on a sample of PBMCs. The source is a man aged 40-55 years in good health and CMV-seronegative.

In DNA form, the CDR3 reads TGTGCCAGCCGACTACTGGATGGCTACACCTTC. Its protein is CASRLLDGYTF. The rearrangement joins TRBV6-1 to TRBJ1-2; D remains unclear. V was clipped by 8 bases and J by 6 bases, with 10 bases between them. CDR1 is MNHNS and CDR2 is SASEGT in the germline V gene. The CDR3 runs to 11 residues.